Here is one T cell receptor (beta chain) with its context. The data were produced by immunoSEQ multiplex PCR, yet TCRdb's version contains in-frame clones alone and is incomplete. The sample consists of around 120,000 clones, about 88% of them appearing once. The sample is drawn from a study of T cell responses to AZD1222 COVID-19 vaccine. V lost 2 bases and J 0 bases, leaving 5 bases between the germline ends. CDR3 length: 14 amino acids. Germline-derived CDR1 and CDR2 are MDHEN and SYDVKM. The receptor was isolated from an adult in good health. The sample here was peripheral blood, taken on day 0 of AZD1222 vaccination. This chain connects TRBV28 to TRBJ1-3; D is undetermined. The CDR3 DNA sequence: TGTGCCAGCAGTTTAGGTAGCTCTGGAAACACCATATATTTT. Encoded protein: CASSLGSSGNTIYF.